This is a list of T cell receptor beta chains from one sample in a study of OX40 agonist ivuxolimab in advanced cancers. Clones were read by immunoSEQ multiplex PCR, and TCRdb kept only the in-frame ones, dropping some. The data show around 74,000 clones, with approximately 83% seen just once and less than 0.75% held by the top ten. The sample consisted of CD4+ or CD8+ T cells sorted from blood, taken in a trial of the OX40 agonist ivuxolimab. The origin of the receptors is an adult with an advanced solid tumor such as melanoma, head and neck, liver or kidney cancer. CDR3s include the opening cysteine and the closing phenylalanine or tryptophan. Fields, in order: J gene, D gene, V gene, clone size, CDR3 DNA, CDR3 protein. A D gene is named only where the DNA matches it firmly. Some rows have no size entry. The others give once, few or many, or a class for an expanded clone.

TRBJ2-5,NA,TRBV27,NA,TGTGCCAGCAGTCACAGGGTCCAAGAGACCCAGTACTTC,CASSHRVQETQYF
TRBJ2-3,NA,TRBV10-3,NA,TGTGCCATCAGCGCGGACGAGACAGATACGCAGTATTTT,CAISADETDTQYF
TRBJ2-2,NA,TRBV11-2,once,TGTGCCAGCAGCCAAGGGGCGTGGGAGAACACCGGGGAGCTGTTTTTT,CASSQGAWENTGELFF
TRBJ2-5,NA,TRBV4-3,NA,TGCGCCAGCAGCCAGTTGGGGGGGGCGGAGGAGACCCAGTACTTC,CASSQLGGAEETQYF
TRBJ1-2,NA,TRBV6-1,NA,TGTGCCAGCACCGATCGGGGACAAGCCTATGGCTACACCTTC,CASTDRGQAYGYTF
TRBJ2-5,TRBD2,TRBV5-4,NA,TGTGCCAGCAGCAGAGAAGCGGGGGGGGGCCAAGAGACCCAGTACTTC,CASSREAGGGQETQYF
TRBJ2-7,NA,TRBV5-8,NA,TGTGCCAGCAGCTTGGGGGGTACCCACTACGAGCAGTACTTC,CASSLGGTHYEQYF
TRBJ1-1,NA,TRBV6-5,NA,TGTGCCAGCAGTTACGGGCAGGGTGATCGTGAAGCTTTCTTT,CASSYGQGDREAFF
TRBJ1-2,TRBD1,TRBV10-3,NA,TGTGCCACCTCCCAGGGGGGAGCTAACTATGGCTACACCTTC,CATSQGGANYGYTF
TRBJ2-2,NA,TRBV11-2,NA,TGTGCCAGCAGCTGGGGCTATAAGCCGAACACCGGGGAGCTGTTTTTT,CASSWGYKPNTGELFF
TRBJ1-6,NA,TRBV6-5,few,TGTGCCAGCAGTTCCCAACATAATTCACCCCTCCACTTT,CASSSQHNSPLHF
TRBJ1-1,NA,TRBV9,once,TGTGCCAGCAGCGTAGAGGTCAAGAACACTGAAGCTTTCTTT,CASSVEVKNTEAFF
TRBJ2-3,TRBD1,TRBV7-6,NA,TGTGCCAGCAGCCTTTTGACAGGGGGCGGTGATACGCAGTATTTT,CASSLLTGGGDTQYF
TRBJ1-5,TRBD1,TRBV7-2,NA,TGTGCCAGCAGCTACAGGGCAGGGGGGCGCAATCAGCCCCAGCATTTT,CASSYRAGGRNQPQHF
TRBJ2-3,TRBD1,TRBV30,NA,TGTGCCTGGAGTGGCGGACAGGGGAATACGCAGTATTTT,CAWSGGQGNTQYF
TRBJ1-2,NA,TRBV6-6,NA,TGTGCCAGCAGTTATAGGCCCGGGGAGGCTAACTATGGCTACACCTTC,CASSYRPGEANYGYTF
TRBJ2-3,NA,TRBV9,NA,TGTGCCAGCAGCGCAGTTGGACAGAGCACAGATACGCAGTATTTT,CASSAVGQSTDTQYF
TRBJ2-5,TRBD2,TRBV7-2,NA,TGTGCCAGCAGCTTAGTACTAGCGGAGACCCAGTACTTC,CASSLVLAETQYF
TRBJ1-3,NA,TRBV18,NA,TGTGCCAGCTCAAAAAACAGGACCCCCAATGGAAACACCATATATTTT,CASSKNRTPNGNTIYF
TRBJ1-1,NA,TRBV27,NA,TGTGCCAGCAGTTCTGCCCCTGCCCAGAACACTGAAGCTTTCTTT,CASSSAPAQNTEAFF
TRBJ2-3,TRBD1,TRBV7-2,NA,TGTGCCAGCAGCCCCGGACAGGGGGCCGCAGATACGCAGTATTTT,CASSPGQGAADTQYF
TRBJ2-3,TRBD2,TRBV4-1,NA,TGCGCCAGCAGCCAAGTTTCCACTAGCGGGGGTGCATATACGCAGTATTTT,CASSQVSTSGGAYTQYF
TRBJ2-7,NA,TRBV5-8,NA,TGTGCCACCAGGGGGGAGGGATCCTACGAGCAGTACTTC,CATRGEGSYEQYF
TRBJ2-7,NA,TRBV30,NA,TGTGCCTGGAGCGACATCTACGAGCAGTACTTC,CAWSDIYEQYF
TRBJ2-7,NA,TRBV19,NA,TGTGCCAGTAGCGGAATTGGCGGCGGTAGCTCCTACGAGCAGTACTTC,CASSGIGGGSSYEQYF
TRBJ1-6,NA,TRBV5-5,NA,TGTGCCAGCAGCTCGCGACAGGACCAGCTTTTAAATAATTCACCCCTCCACTTT,CASSSRQDQLLNNSPLHF
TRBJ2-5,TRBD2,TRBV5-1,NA,TGCGCCAGCAGCGTGACTAGCTCCCGCGGGGAGACCCAGTACTTC,CASSVTSSRGETQYF
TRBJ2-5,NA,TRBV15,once,TGTGCCACCAGCAGAGAAGGTGGGCGGGTAGAGACCCAGTACTTC,CATSREGGRVETQYF
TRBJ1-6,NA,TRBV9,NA,TGTGCCAGCAGCTTCCGGTGGGGCCAGACACCCCTCCACTTT,CASSFRWGQTPLHF
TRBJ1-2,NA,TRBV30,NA,TGTGCCTGGAGTCTTGAGGGCAGCTTTAACTATGGCTACACCTTC,CAWSLEGSFNYGYTF
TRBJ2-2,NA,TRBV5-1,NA,TGCGCCAGCAGCCAACAAGGTGGAGGGGGTACCGGGGAGCTGTTTTTT,CASSQQGGGGTGELFF
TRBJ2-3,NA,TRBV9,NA,TGTGCCAGCAGCGTGAAGAGGGGAGCACCCACAGATACGCAGTATTTT,CASSVKRGAPTDTQYF
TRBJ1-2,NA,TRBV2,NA,TGTGCCAGCAGTGAAGCGGCAGGACTCAGTCAGGAGGGCTACACCTTC,CASSEAAGLSQEGYTF
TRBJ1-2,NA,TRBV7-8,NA,TGTGCCAGCAGCCCAGGACGCGTCATAAGGGATGGCTACACCTTC,CASSPGRVIRDGYTF
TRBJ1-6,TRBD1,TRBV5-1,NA,TGCGCCAGCAGCCGCCCTGAGGTGGGACAGGGGGTTTCACCCCTCCACTTT,CASSRPEVGQGVSPLHF
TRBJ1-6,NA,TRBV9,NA,TGTGCCAGCAGCGTGGAGGGGTATTCACCCCTCCACTTT,CASSVEGYSPLHF
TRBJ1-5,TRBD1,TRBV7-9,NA,TGTGCCAGCAGCTCCGCGACAGGGGGGTTTAGCAATCAGCCCCAGCATTTT,CASSSATGGFSNQPQHF
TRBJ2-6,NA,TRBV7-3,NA,TGTGCCAGCAGCTTATCCCCCTCTGGGGCCAACGTCCTGACTTTC,CASSLSPSGANVLTF
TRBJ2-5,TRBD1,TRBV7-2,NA,TGTGCCAGCAGCTCGGGACAGCAGACAGAGACCCAGTACTTC,CASSSGQQTETQYF
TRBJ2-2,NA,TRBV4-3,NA,TGCGCCAGCAGCCAAGAGGCAGGGAGAGGGGAGCTGTTTTTT,CASSQEAGRGELFF